This record covers a single T cell receptor (beta chain). The data are from a study of blood T cell repertoires in COVID-19. For the study at large: From T cells, B-cell-depleted T cells, or PBMCs came the material, which was cDNA or gDNA.

Looked up from germline, CDR1 is MNHNS and CDR2 is SASEGT. Trimming took 1 base from V and 6 from J; bases not matched to a gene: 11. This CDR3 has 16 residues. In the authors' methods: Estimated nucleated cell counts came from reference gene primer amplification. Profiled with immunoSEQ multiplex PCR; TCRdb holds only in-frame clones, not every one. From that table come the V and J calls and clone size; the DNA was used to work out D and trimming. The profile shows roughly 300,000 clones, about 84% of them singletons. Sequenced: peripheral blood. The chain employs TRBV6-1 and TRBJ1-1; 7 bases are a match to TRBD1. This clonotype was obtained from a woman aged 45-65 years with acute or convalescent COVID-19. CDR3 region: CASSEGLNRGWAEAFF. The CDR3 nucleotides are TGTGCCAGCAGTGAAGGCCTAAACAGGGGTTGGGCTGAAGCTTTCTTT.